Listed below are T cell receptor beta chains from one sample, sequenced in a study of glioma-infiltrating T cells after dendritic cell vaccination. Profiling relied on immunoSEQ multiplex PCR, and the TCRdb table lists in-frame clones only, not all of them. The profile covers over 55,000 clones, with about 76% appearing a single time and under 8% taken by the ten largest. The specimen comprised blood, sampled before dendritic cell vaccination. The receptors originated from a human donor with glioblastoma. Both conserved end residues are part of each CDR3. D genes are given only for firm matches. Size is omitted from some rows. Given values are once, few, many or a class for expanded clones.

>TRBV19|TRBJ1-1|.|.
TGTGCCAGTAGTATTCTGGGCACCACTGAAGCTTTCTTT
CASSILGTTEAFF
>TRBV11-1|TRBJ1-3|.|.
TGTGCCAGCAGCATGGACAACTCTGGAAACACCATATATTTT
CASSMDNSGNTIYF
>TRBV2|TRBJ1-5|.|.
TGTGCCAGCAGGCAACAACAGGGTTTGGTGGGGCCCCAGCATTTT
CASRQQQGLVGPQHF
>TRBV9|TRBJ1-1|.|.
TGTGCCAGCAGCGTAGGGCCCCAGGGAACTGAAGCTTTCTTT
CASSVGPQGTEAFF
>TRBV27|TRBJ1-1|.|.
TGTGCCAGCAGTTTCTCCGGGGGGGGGAACACTGAAGCTTTCTTT
CASSFSGGGNTEAFF
>TRBV6-4|TRBJ1-1|TRBD1|.
TGTGCCAGCAGCCCGGGACAGGGATATGAAGCTTTCTTT
CASSPGQGYEAFF
>TRBV11-3|TRBJ2-1|TRBD2|.
TGTGCCAGCAGCTTAGCGGGGGGCTACAATGAGCAGTTCTTC
CASSLAGGYNEQFF
>TRBV15|TRBJ2-7|.|.
TGTGCCACCAGCAGAGATACCCCTCGGGGGGAGCAGTACTTC
CATSRDTPRGEQYF
>TRBV5-1|TRBJ2-5|TRBD2|.
TGCGCCAGCAGCTTGGAAAGCGGGGGAGGGGGGGAGCAGTACTTC
CASSLESGGGGEQYF
>TRBV6-6|TRBJ2-7|TRBD2|few
TGTGCCAGCAGTTACTCCGCTAGCGGGGGTGGCGAGCAGTACTTC
CASSYSASGGGEQYF
>TRBV29-1|TRBJ2-3|TRBD1|.
TGCAGCGCCGGGACAGATAGCACAGATACGCAGTATTTT
CSAGTDSTDTQYF
>TRBV9|TRBJ2-5|TRBD1|.
TGTGCCAGCAGCCAGACAGGGGGCAAGGAGACCCAGTACTTC
CASSQTGGKETQYF
>TRBV20-1|TRBJ1-2|.|once
TGCAGTGTTATCACACAGGGCGGCTACACCTTC
CSVITQGGYTF
>TRBV10-3|TRBJ2-7|.|.
TGTGCCATCAGTGAGTCGGGGCGGCAGGTGGGCTCCTACGAGCAGTACTTC
CAISESGRQVGSYEQYF
>TRBV5-4|TRBJ2-1|.|.
TGTGCCAGCAGCTCGGGACTGCCGAGCTCCTACAATGAGCAGTTCTTC
CASSSGLPSSYNEQFF
>TRBV5-3|TRBJ2-7|.|.
TGTGCCAGAAGCTTGGGGAGGGATTTGTTTCACGAGCAGTACTTC
CARSLGRDLFHEQYF
>TRBV18|TRBJ1-5|.|.
TGTGCCAGCTCACCACAACAATATCAGCCCCAGCATTTT
CASSPQQYQPQHF